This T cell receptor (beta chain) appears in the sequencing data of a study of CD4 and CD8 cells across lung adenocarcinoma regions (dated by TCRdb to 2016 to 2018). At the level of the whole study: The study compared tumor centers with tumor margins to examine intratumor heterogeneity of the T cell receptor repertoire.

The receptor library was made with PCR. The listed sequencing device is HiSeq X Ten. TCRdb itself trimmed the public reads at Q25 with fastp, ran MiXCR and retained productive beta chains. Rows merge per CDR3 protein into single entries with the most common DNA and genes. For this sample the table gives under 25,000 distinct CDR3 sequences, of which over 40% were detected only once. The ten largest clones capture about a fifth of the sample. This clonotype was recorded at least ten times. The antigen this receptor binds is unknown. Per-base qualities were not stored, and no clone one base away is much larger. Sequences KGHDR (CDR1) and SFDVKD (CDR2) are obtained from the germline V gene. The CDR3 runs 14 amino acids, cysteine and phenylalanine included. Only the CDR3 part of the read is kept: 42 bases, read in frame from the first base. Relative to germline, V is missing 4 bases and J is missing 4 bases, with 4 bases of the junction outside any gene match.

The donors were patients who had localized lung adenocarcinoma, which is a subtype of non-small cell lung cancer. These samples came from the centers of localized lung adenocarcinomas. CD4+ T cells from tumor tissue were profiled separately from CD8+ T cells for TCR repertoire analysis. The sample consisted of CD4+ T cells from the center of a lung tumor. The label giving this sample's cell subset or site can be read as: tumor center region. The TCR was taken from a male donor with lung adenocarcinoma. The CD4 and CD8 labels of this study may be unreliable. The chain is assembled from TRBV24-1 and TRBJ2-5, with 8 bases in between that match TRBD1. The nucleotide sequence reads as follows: TGTGCCACCAGTGAGACAGGGGAAGGAGAGACCCAGTACTTC. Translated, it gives CATSETGEGETQYF.